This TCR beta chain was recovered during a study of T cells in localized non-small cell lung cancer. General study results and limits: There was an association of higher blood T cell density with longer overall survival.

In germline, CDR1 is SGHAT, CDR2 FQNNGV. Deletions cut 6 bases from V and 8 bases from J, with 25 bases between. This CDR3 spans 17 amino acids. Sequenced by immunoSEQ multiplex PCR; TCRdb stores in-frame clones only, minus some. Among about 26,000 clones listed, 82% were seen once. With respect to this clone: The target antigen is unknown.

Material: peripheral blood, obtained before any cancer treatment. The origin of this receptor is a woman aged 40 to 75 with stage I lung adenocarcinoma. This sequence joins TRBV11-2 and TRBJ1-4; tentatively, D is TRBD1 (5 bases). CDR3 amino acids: CASSFRLPRGKGEKLFF. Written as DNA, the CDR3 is TGTGCCAGCAGTTTTAGGCTCCCGAGGGGCAAAGGAGAAAAACTGTTTTTT.